Following are 13 T cell receptor beta chains from one sample sequenced in a study of blood T cell repertoires in COVID-19. Sequenced by immunoSEQ multiplex PCR; TCRdb stores in-frame clones only, minus some. The sample includes 80,000 or so clones, 80% to 90% of them seen just once. Sample: peripheral blood. The receptors were gathered from a man in his sixties with COVID-19, enrolled during active disease.

The chain couples TRBV7-3 to TRBJ2-2; no clear D. Germline CDR1 and CDR2: SGHTA and FQGTGA. V was shortened by 5 bases and J by 6 bases, with 10 bases between the two germline ends. The length of the CDR3 is 13 residues. CDR3 in amino acids: CASSRPGSGELFF. The CDR3 coding sequence is TGTGCCAGCAGCCGCCCCGGGTCCGGGGAGCTGTTTTTT.

This clone was seen a handful of times. The chain links TRBV7-2 to TRBJ2-2; tentative D call: TRBD2 (6 bases). The CDR3 is 15 amino acids. Germline CDR1 is SGHTA and CDR2 is FQGNSA. Trimming shortened V by 4 bases and J by 7 bases, and 16 bases separated the two germline ends. CDR3 residues: CASSSLSRGDGELFF. CDR3 nucleotides: TGTGCCAGCAGCTCGTTATCGCGCGGGGACGGGGAGCTGTTTTTT.

This chain links TRBV3-1 (or the pseudogene TRBV3-2) with TRBJ2-5, with D maybe TRBD1 (6 bases). The V gene's germline CDR1 is LGHDT and CDR2 YNNKEL (reference sequence). The CDR3 covers 18 residues. Trimming shortened V by 0 bases and J by 7 bases, and 24 bases separated the two germline ends. In DNA, the CDR3 is TGTGCCAGCAGCCAAGATGGCCGGGACACATGGGGTGTCGGGACCCAGTACTTC. It is translated as CASSQDGRDTWGVGTQYF.

In its sample, this clone was seen a few times. This chain uses TRBV10-2 with TRBJ1-3; D unresolved. V dropped 3 bases and J dropped 4 bases, with 10 bases sitting between them. Germline loops: CDR1 WSHSY, CDR2 SAAADI. CDR3 size: 14 residues. CDR3 sequence reads: CASSDGVLGNTIYF. The CDR3, as DNA: TGCGCCAGCAGTGACGGGGTGTTGGGAAACACCATATATTTT.

V and J are TRBV19 and TRBJ2-1, with TRBD2 identical over 14 bases. The CDR3 length is 19 residues. CDR1 and CDR2 from the germline V gene are LNHDA and SQIVND (reference sequence). With 6 bases clipped from V and 2 bases from J, the junction kept 12 bases outside the gene matches. The CDR3 DNA sequence: TGTGCCAGTAGCAATCCCGGGACTAGCGGGAGCAGGCCCTACAATGAGCAGTTCTTC. It translates to CASSNPGTSGSRPYNEQFF.

This chain joins TRBV9 and TRBJ2-6; 7 bases fit TRBD1. The germline V gene encodes CDR1 SGDLS and CDR2 YYNGEE. CDR3 length equals 13 residues. V dropped 4 bases and J dropped 11; count of bases not matched to a gene: 6. For the CDR3, the DNA is TGTGCCAGCAGCTTCGGACAGGTAGACGTCCTGACTTTC. Protein sequence: CASSFGQVDVLTF.

V is TRBV24-1 and J is TRBJ1-1, with D tentatively TRBD1 (6 bases). Trimming removed 4 bases at V and 5 bases at J, with 10 bases between. CDR1 and CDR2 from the germline V gene are KGHDR and SFDVKD. The CDR3 spans 13 residues. As DNA, the CDR3 is TGTGCCACCAGTGAGATGGGACATACTGAAGCTTTCTTT. It encodes CATSEMGHTEAFF.

This chain joins TRBV28 and TRBJ1-2, with D maybe TRBD1 (6 bases). The V gene's germline CDR1 is MDHEN and CDR2 SYDVKM. The length of the CDR3 is 11 residues. Trimming left V 5 bases short and J 5 bases short, with 6 bases between. CDR3 sequence: CASSTGYGYTF. CDR3 coding DNA: TGTGCCAGCAGTACAGGGTATGGCTACACCTTC.

V and J are TRBV27 and TRBJ1-1; no clear D. Trimming took off 5 bases at V and 0 bases at J, with 7 bases between the two ends. The CDR3 length is 13 residues. Germline values: CDR1 MNHEY, CDR2 SMNVEV (reference sequence). The CDR3: CASSVTLNTEAFF. The CDR3 region has the DNA TGTGCCAGCAGTGTCACACTGAACACTGAAGCTTTCTTT.

The CDR3 protein is CASSSELGLGETQYF. CDR3 sequence (DNA): TGTGCCAGCAGCTCTGAGTTGGGACTAGGAGAGACCCAGTACTTC. V usage is TRBV5-4 and J usage is TRBJ2-5; 8 bases are shared with TRBD2. Germline trimming cut 3 bases from V and 4 bases from J; bases unmatched to any gene: 8. CDR1 and CDR2 (germline): SGHNT, YYREEE (reference sequence). The CDR3 has 15 residues. The complete variable domain, with remaining parts taken from reference TRBV5-4 and TRBJ2-5, reads ETGVTQSPTHLIKTRGQQVTLRCSSQSGHNTVSWYQQALGQGPQFIFQYYREEENGRGNFPPRFSGLQFPNYSSELNVNALELDDSALYLCASSSELGLGETQYFGPGTRLLVL.

The sample holds one count of this clone. This chain connects TRBV19 to TRBJ1-2; TRBD1 aligns across 8 bases. Germline CDR1 reads LNHDA; CDR2 reads SQIVND (reference sequence). The CDR3 is 13 amino acids. Germline trimming cut 10 bases from V and 2 bases from J; bases unmatched to any gene: 6. CDR3 in amino acids: CATPQGVNYGYTF. As DNA, the CDR3 is TGTGCCACCCCACAGGGGGTGAACTATGGCTACACCTTC. The full variable domain, with the rest looked up from reference TRBV19 and TRBJ1-2, is DGGITQSPKYLFRKEGQNVTLSCEQNLNHDAMYWYRQDPGQGLRLIYYSQIVNDFQKGDIAEGYSVSREKKESFPLTVTSAQKNPTAFYLCATPQGVNYGYTFGSGTRLTVV.

On this clone: Other nucleotide sequences from this sample produce the same CDR3. The CDR3 nucleotides read TGTGCCAGCAGGTTCCTGTCGGGGAGTGACACCGGGGAGCTGTTTTTT. Translating gives CASRFLSGSDTGELFF. This chain connects TRBV7-6 to TRBJ2-2, with a tentative D call TRBD2 (5 bases). Between the trimmed V and J ends, which lost 6 bases and 3 bases, there was a span of 17 bases. Germline V gene lookup returns CDR1 SGHVS and CDR2 FNYEAQ. There are 16 residues in the CDR3.

V and J are TRBV19 and TRBJ1-5, with 9 positions matching TRBD1. The trim removed 1 base at V and 7 bases at J, leaving 5 bases unmatched. The CDR3 is 15 residues long. CDR1 and CDR2 (germline): LNHDA, SQIVND (reference sequence). In DNA form, the CDR3 reads TGTGCCAGTAGTATAGTGGGACAGGGCGGACAGCCCCAGCATTTT. It specifies CASSIVGQGGQPQHF.